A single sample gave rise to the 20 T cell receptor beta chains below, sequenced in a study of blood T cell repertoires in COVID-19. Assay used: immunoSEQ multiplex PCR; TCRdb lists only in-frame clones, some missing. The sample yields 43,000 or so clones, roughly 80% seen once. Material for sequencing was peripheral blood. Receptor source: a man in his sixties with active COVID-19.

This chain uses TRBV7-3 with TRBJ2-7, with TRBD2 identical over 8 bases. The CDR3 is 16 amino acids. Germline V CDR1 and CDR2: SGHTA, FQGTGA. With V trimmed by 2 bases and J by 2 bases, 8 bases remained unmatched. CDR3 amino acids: CASSLGPSGRTYEQYF. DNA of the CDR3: TGTGCCAGCAGCTTAGGACCTAGCGGGCGGACCTACGAGCAGTACTTC. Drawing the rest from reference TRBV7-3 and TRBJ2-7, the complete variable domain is GAGVSQTPSNKVTEKGKYVELRCDPISGHTALYWYRQSLGQGPEFLIYFQGTGAADDSGLPNDRFFAVRPEGSVSTLKIQRTERGDSAVYLCASSLGPSGRTYEQYFGPGTRLTVT.

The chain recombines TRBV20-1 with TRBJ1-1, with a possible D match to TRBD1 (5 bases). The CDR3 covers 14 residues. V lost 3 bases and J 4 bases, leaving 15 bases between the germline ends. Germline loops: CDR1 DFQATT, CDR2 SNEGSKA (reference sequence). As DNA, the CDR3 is TGCAGTGCTAGTCCAGGGCCGGGCGGCACTGAAGCTTTCTTT. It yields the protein CSASPGPGGTEAFF.

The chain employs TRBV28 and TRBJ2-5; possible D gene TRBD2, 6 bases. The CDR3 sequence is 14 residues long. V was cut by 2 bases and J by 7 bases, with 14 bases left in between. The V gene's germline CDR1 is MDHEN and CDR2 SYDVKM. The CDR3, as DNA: TGTGCCAGCAGTTTAACAGGCGTGGGAGGGACCCAGTACTTC. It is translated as CASSLTGVGGTQYF.

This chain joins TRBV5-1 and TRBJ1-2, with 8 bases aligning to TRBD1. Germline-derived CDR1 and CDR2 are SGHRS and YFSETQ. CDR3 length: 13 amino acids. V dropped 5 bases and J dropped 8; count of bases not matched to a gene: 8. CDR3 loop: CASRSGQGEGYTF. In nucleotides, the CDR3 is TGCGCCAGCAGATCCGGACAGGGTGAGGGCTACACCTTC.

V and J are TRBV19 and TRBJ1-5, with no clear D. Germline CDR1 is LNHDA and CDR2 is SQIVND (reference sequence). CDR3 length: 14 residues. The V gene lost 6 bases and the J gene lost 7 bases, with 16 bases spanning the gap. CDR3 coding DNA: TGTGCCAGTAGCCATTCCGATTCGGGGCAGCCCCAGCATTTT. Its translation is CASSHSDSGQPQHF.

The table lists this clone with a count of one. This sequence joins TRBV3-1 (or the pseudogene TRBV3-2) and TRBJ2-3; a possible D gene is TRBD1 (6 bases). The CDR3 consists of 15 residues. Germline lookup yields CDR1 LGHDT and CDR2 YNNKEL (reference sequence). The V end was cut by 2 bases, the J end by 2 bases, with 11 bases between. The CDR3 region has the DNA TGTGCCAGCAGCCAACAGACAGGAAACACAGATACGCAGTATTTT. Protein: CASSQQTGNTDTQYF.

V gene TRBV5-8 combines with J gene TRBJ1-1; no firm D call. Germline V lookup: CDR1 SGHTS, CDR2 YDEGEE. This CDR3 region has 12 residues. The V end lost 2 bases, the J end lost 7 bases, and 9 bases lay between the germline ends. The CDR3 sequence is CASSFGEGEAFF. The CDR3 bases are TGTGCCAGCAGCTTCGGGGAGGGTGAAGCTTTCTTT.

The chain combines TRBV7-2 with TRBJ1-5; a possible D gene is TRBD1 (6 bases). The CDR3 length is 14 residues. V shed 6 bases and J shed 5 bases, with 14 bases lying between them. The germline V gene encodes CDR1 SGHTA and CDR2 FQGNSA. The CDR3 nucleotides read TGTGCCAGCAGTAAAGACAGGAGCTATCAGCCCCAGCATTTT. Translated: CASSKDRSYQPQHF.

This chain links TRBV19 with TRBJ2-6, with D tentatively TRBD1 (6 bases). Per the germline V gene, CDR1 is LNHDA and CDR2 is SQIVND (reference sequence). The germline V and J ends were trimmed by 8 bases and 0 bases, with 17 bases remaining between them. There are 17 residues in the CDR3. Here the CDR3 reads CASVRQAARSGANVLTF. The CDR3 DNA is TGTGCCAGTGTACGACAGGCGGCGCGCTCTGGGGCCAACGTCCTGACTTTC.

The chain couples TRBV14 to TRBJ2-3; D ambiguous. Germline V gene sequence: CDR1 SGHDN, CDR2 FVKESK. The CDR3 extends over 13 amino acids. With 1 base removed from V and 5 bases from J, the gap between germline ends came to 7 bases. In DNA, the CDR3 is TGTGCCAGCAGCCAAGTCCCTAGAGATACGCAGTATTTT. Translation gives CASSQVPRDTQYF.

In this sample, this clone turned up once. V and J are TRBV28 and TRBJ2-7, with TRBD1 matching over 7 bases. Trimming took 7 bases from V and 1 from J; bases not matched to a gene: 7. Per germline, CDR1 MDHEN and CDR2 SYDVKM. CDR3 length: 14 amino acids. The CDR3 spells CASNPRTGSYEQYF. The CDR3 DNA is TGTGCCAGCAACCCAAGGACAGGATCCTACGAGCAGTACTTC. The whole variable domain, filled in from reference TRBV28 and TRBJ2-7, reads DVKVTQSSRYLVKRTGEKVFLECVQDMDHENMFWYRQDPGLGLRLIYFSYDVKMKEKGDIPEGYSVSREKKERFSLILESASTNQTSMYLCASNPRTGSYEQYFGPGTRLTVT.

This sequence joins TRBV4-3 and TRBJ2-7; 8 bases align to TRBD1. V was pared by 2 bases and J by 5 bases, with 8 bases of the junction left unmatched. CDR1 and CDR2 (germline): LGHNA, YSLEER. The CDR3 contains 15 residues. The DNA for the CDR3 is TGCGCCAGCAGCCAATCGTCACAGGGGGTCAACGAGCAGTACTTC. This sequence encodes CASSQSSQGVNEQYF.

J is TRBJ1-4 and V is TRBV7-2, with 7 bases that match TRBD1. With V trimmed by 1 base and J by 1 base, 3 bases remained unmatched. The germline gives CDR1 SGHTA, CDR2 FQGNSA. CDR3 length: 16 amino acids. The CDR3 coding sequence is TGTGCCAGCAGCTTAGAGGGGGCGGTAACTAATGAAAAACTGTTTTTT. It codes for CASSLEGAVTNEKLFF.

DNA of the CDR3: TGTGCCAGCAGCTTGGGTTTCGGCTACGAGCAGTACTTC. This codes for CASSLGFGYEQYF. This chain uses TRBV5-8 with TRBJ2-7; D call uncertain. The CDR3 consists of 13 residues. The V end lost 0 bases, the J end lost 3 bases, and 7 bases lay between the germline ends. Germline values: CDR1 SGHTS, CDR2 YDEGEE.

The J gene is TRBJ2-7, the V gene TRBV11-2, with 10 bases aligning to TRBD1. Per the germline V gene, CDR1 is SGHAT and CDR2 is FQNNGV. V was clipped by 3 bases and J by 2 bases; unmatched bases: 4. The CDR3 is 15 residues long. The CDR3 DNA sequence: TGTGCCAGCAGCTTCTCCGGGACAGGGGCCTACGAGCAGTACTTC. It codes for CASSFSGTGAYEQYF.

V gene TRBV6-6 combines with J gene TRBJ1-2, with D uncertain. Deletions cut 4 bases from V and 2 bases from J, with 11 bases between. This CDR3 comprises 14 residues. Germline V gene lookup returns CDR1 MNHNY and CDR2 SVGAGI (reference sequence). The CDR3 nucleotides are TGTGCCAGCAGTTTCCTTAGCGGAAACTATGGCTACACCTTC. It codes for CASSFLSGNYGYTF.

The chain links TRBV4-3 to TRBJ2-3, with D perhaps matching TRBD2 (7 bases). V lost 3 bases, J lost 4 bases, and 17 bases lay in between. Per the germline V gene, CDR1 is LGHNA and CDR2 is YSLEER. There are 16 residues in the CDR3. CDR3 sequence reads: CASSQMGGGRSDTQYF. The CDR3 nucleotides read TGCGCCAGCAGCCAGATGGGGGGGGGCAGGTCAGATACGCAGTATTTT.

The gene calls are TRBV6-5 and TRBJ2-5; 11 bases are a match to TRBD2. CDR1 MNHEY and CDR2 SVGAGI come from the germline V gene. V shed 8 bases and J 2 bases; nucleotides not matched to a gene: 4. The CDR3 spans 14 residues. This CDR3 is CASDTSGGQETQYF. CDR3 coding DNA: TGTGCCAGCGATACTAGCGGGGGTCAAGAGACCCAGTACTTC.

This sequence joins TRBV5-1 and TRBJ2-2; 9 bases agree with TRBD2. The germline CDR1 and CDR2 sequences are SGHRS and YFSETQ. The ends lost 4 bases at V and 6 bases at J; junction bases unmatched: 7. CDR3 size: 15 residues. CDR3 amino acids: CASSPSGKGAGELFF. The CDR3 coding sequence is TGCGCCAGCAGCCCTAGCGGGAAAGGGGCCGGGGAGCTGTTTTTT.

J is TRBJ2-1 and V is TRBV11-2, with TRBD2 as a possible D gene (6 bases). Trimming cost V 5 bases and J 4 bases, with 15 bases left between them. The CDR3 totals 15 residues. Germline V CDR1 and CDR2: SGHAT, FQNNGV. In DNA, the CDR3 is TGTGCCAGCAGCCCACTCGGAGGGGTTTACAATGAGCAGTTCTTC. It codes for CASSPLGGVYNEQFF. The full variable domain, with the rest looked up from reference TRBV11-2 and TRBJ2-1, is EAGVAQSPRYKIIEKRQSVAFWCNPISGHATLYWYQQILGQGPKLLIQFQNNGVVDDSQLPKDRFSAERLKGVDSTLKIQPAKLEDSAVYLCASSPLGGVYNEQFFGPGTRLTVL.